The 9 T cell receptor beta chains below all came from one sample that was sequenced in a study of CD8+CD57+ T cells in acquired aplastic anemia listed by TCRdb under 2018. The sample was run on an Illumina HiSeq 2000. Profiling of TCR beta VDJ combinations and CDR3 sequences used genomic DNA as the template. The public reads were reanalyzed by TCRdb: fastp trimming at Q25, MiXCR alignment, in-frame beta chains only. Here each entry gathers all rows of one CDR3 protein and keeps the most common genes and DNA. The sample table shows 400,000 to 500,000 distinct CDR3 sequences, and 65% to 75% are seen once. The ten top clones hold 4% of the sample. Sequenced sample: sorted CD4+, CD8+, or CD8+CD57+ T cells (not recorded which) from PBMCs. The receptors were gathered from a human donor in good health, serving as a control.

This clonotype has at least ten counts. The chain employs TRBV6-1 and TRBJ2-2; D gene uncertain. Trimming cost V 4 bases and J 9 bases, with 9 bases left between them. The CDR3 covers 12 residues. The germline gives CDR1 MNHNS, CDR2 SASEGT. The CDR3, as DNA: TGTGCCAGCAGTGTTACAGTTTGGGAGCTGTTTTTT. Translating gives CASSVTVWELFF.

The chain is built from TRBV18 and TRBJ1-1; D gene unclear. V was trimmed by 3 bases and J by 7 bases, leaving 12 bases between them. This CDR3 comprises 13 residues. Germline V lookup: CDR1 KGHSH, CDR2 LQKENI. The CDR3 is CASSPFEGDEAFF. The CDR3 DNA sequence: TGTGCCAGCTCACCTTTCGAGGGCGATGAAGCTTTCTTT. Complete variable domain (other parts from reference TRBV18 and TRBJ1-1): NAGVMQNPRHLVRRRGQEARLRCSPMKGHSHVYWYRQLPEEGLKFMVYLQKENIIDESGMPKERFSAEFPKEGPSILRIQQVVRGDSAAYFCASSPFEGDEAFFGQGTRLTVV.

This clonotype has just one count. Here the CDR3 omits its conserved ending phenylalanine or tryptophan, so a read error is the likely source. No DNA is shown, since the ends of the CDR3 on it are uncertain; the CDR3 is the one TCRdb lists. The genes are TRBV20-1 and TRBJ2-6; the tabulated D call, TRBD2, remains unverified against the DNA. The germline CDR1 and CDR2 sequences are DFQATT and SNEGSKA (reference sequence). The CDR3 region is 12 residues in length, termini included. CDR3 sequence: CSANPRGRPLTL.

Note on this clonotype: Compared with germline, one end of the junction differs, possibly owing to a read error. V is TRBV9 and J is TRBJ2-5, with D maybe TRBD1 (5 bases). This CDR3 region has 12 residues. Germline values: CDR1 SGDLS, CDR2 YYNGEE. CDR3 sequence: CASSSSRQTHDF. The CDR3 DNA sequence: TGTGCCAGCAGTTCCTCGCGACAGACCCACGACTTC.

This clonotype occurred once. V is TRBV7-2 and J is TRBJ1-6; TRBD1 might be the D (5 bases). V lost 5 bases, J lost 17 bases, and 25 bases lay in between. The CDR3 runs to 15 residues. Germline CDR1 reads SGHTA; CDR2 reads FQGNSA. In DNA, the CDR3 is TGTGCCAGCAGCACGCGGAGGGGCTCACCTACGAGCATCCACTTT. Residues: CASSTRRGSPTSIHF.

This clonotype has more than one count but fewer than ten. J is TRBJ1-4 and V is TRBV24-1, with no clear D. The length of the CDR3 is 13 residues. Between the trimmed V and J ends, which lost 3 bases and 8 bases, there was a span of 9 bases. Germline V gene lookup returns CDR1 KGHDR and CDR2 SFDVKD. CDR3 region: CATSDGYSEKLFF. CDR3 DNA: TGTGCCACCAGTGATGGGTACAGCGAAAAACTGTTTTTT.

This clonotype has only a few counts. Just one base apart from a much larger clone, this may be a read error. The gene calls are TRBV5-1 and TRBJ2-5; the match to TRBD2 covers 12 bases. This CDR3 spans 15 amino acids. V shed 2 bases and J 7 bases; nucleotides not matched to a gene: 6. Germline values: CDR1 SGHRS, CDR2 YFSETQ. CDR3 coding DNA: TGCGCCAGCAGCTTCTCTAGCGGGGGGGAGGGGACCCAGTACTTC. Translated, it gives CASSFSSGGEGTQYF. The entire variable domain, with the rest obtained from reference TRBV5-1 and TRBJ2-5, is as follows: KAGVTQTPRYLIKTRGQQVTLSCSPISGHRSVSWYQQTPGQGLQFLFEYFSETQRNKGNFPGRFSGRQFSNSRSEMNVSTLELGDSALYLCASSFSSGGEGTQYFGPGTRLLVL.

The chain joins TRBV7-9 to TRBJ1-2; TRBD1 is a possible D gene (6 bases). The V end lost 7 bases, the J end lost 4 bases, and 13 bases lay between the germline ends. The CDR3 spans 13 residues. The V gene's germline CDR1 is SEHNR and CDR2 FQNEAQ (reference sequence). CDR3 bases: TGTGCCAGCACCCTGGACAGCATCTATGGCTACACCTTC. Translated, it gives CASTLDSIYGYTF.

The CDR3 is CASSLEVERGGHTDTQYF. In DNA, the CDR3 is TGCGCCAGCAGCTTGGAGGTTGAGCGGGGGGGCCACACAGATACGCAGTATTTT. The chain links TRBV5-1 to TRBJ2-3; the match to TRBD2 covers 10 bases. After removal of 0 bases from V and 2 bases from J, the junction contained 9 bases not matched to a gene. Germline-derived CDR1 and CDR2 are SGHRS and YFSETQ. This CDR3 comprises 18 residues.